This TCR beta chain was identified during a study of T-cell reconstitution after alpha-beta-depleted transplantation in children. CDR3 length: 14 residues. The V end was cut by 0 bases, the J end by 4 bases, with 10 bases between. Germline V lookup: CDR1 MGHRA, CDR2 YSYEKL. Unique molecular identifiers were built into the TCRbeta library. Using its own MiXCR run on the PCR reads, TCRdb lists one record per CDR3 protein. The repertoire holds 500,000 or so distinct CDR3 sequences, about 31% seen once, with about 2.3% in the top ten. The chain carries TRBV4-1 and TRBJ2-7; D is tentatively TRBD1 or TRBD2 (6 bases each). Specimen: PBMCs from the stem cell graft donor, collected from the stem cell graft. The clonotype was recovered from a human donor who donated a stem cell graft to a child with aplastic anemia. CDR3 nucleotides: TGCGCCAGCAGCCAAGACAGGGGAGGATACGAGCAGTACGTC. This encodes CASSQDRGGYEQYV.